Below are 14 T cell receptor beta chains sequenced from a single sample in a study of blood T cell repertoires in COVID-19. Profiled with immunoSEQ multiplex PCR; TCRdb holds only in-frame clones, not every one. The repertoire holds some 140,000 clones, with around 80% as singletons. Sequencing was carried out using peripheral blood. The receptors derive from a man aged 55 to 70 with acute or convalescent COVID-19.

V gene TRBV13 combines with J gene TRBJ2-2, with 8 bases lining up with TRBD1. CDR3 length: 18 residues. The junction had 9 bases not matched to a gene; V was cut back by 0 bases and J by 3 bases. Germline CDR1 reads PRHDT; CDR2 reads FYEKMQ (reference sequence). CDR3 DNA: TGTGCCAGCAGCTTAGGATCGGACAGGGAATTACACACCGGGGAGCTGTTTTTT. Translating gives CASSLGSDRELHTGELFF.

V usage is TRBV19 and J usage is TRBJ2-1; a weak D match, TRBD1 (6 bases). The germline V gene has CDR1 LNHDA and CDR2 SQIVND (reference sequence). The CDR3 covers 16 residues. The ends were cut back, 4 bases at V and 2 bases at J, with 15 bases in the middle. The chain's CDR3 is CASSRGEGTTYNEQFF. CDR3 sequence (DNA): TGTGCCAGTAGTAGGGGAGAGGGGACAACCTACAATGAGCAGTTCTTC.

CDR3: CASSSNLGRVGKNIQYF. The DNA for the CDR3 is TGTGCCAGCAGCTCGAACCTCGGGAGGGTGGGGAAAAACATTCAGTACTTC. This sequence joins TRBV7-9 and TRBJ2-4; TRBD2 matches at 8 bases. Germline-derived CDR1 and CDR2 are SEHNR and FQNEAQ (reference sequence). The CDR3 extends over 17 amino acids. J lost 4 bases, V lost 4 bases, and 12 bases had no gene match.

The V call is TRBV28, the J call TRBJ2-1, with TRBD2 identical over 8 bases. The ends lost 5 bases at V and 0 bases at J; junction bases unmatched: 15. The CDR3 sequence is 19 residues long. CDR1 and CDR2 (germline): MDHEN, SYDVKM. The CDR3 DNA is TGTGCCAGCAGTCTAACTGCCCCTAGCGGGTCTAGCTCCTACAATGAGCAGTTCTTC. It yields the protein CASSLTAPSGSSSYNEQFF.

The chain links TRBV7-2 to TRBJ2-5, with 7 positions matching TRBD2. The CDR3 spans 14 residues. Germline lookup yields CDR1 SGHTA and CDR2 FQGNSA. V shed 5 bases and J 4 bases; nucleotides not matched to a gene: 7. The CDR3 protein is CASSNSGRIETQYF. The CDR3 nucleotides are TGTGCCAGCAGCAATAGCGGGCGCATAGAGACCCAGTACTTC.

The chain couples TRBV6-6 to TRBJ2-5; 10 nucleotides match TRBD2. CDR3 length equals 14 residues. V lost 5 bases, J lost 5 bases, and 5 bases stayed unmatched. In germline, CDR1 is MNHNY, CDR2 SVGAGI (reference sequence). The DNA for the CDR3 is TGTGCCAGCAGTCGTCTAGCGGGAGTTGAGACCCAGTACTTC. Translated: CASSRLAGVETQYF.

The rearrangement uses TRBV9 and TRBJ1-6; D uncertain. The CDR3 runs 14 residues. Germline CDR1 SGDLS, CDR2 YYNGEE. Trimming stripped 1 base from V and 6 bases from J, with 8 bases between. CDR3 amino acids: CASSVTDTNSPLHF. The CDR3 nucleotides read TGTGCCAGCAGCGTAACAGACACTAATTCACCCCTCCACTTT.

The chain recombines TRBV24-1 with TRBJ2-3; 8 positions match TRBD1. Trimming cost V 4 bases and J 1 base; bases outside gene matches: 3. The CDR3 length is 15 residues. Germline V gives CDR1 KGHDR, CDR2 SFDVKD. The CDR3 loop is CATSDRGRGTDTQYF. CDR3 nucleotides: TGTGCCACCAGTGACAGGGGGCGCGGCACAGATACGCAGTATTTT.

Points on this clone: A junction boundary mismatches the germline segment, possibly from a read error. The V call is TRBV7-7, the J call TRBJ2-1, with D perhaps TRBD1 (5 bases). This CDR3 contains 15 residues. Germline V CDR1 and CDR2: SSHAT, FNYEAQ (reference sequence). CDR3 protein: CASSLNQGSGGEQFF. The CDR3 DNA follows: TGTGCTAGCAGCTTAAACCAGGGCTCCGGTGGTGAGCAGTTCTTC.

The V and J genes are TRBV12-3 or TRBV12-4 and TRBJ1-1; 7 nucleotides line up with TRBD1. The CDR3 contains 13 residues. The junction had 0 bases not matched to a gene; V was cut back by 2 bases and J by 3 bases. The CDR3 DNA reads as TGTGCCAGCAGTTTACAGGGGGACACTGAAGCTTTCTTT. Translation: CASSLQGDTEAFF.

The chain uses TRBV19 and TRBJ2-5; maybe TRBD2 (6 bases). The CDR3 sequence is 13 residues long. Germline V gene lookup returns CDR1 LNHDA and CDR2 SQIVND (reference sequence). V lost 3 bases and J lost 2, with 7 bases in between. The CDR3 bases are TGTGCCAGTAGTATCGGGGGTCAAGAGACCCAGTACTTC. Translating gives CASSIGGQETQYF.

This clone was seen only once. The rearrangement uses TRBV5-1 and TRBJ2-1; the D gene is possibly TRBD1 (6 bases). The V end was cut by 0 bases, the J end by 2 bases, with 9 bases between. CDR1 and CDR2 from the germline V gene are SGHRS and YFSETQ. The CDR3 runs 15 residues. The CDR3 DNA reads TGCGCCAGCAGCTTGGATCAGGGGACCTACAATGAGCAGTTCTTC. Translated, it gives CASSLDQGTYNEQFF.

The V call is TRBV5-5, the J call TRBJ1-5, with 7 bases identical to TRBD1. This CDR3 has 16 residues. CDR1 and CDR2 from the germline V gene are SGHKS and YYEKEE (reference sequence). J was trimmed by 0 bases and V by 3 bases; bases with no gene match: 6. The CDR3 DNA reads as TGTGCCAGCAGCTCTGACAGGGATTATAGCAATCAGCCCCAGCATTTT. Its protein product is CASSSDRDYSNQPQHF.

This clone was detected only once. The rearrangement uses TRBV19 and TRBJ2-3; 9 bases are shared with TRBD2. The junction had 12 bases not matched to a gene; V was cut back by 7 bases and J by 1 base. Germline CDR1 and CDR2: LNHDA and SQIVND (reference sequence). CDR3 length: 17 amino acids. The CDR3 loop is CASNQPPAGGGTDTQYF. CDR3 in DNA: TGTGCCAGTAACCAACCCCCCGCGGGAGGGGGCACAGATACGCAGTATTTT. Based on the CDR3 plus reference TRBV19 and TRBJ2-3, the full variable domain is DGGITQSPKYLFRKEGQNVTLSCEQNLNHDAMYWYRQDPGQGLRLIYYSQIVNDFQKGDIAEGYSVSREKKESFPLTVTSAQKNPTAFYLCASNQPPAGGGTDTQYFGPGTRLTVL.